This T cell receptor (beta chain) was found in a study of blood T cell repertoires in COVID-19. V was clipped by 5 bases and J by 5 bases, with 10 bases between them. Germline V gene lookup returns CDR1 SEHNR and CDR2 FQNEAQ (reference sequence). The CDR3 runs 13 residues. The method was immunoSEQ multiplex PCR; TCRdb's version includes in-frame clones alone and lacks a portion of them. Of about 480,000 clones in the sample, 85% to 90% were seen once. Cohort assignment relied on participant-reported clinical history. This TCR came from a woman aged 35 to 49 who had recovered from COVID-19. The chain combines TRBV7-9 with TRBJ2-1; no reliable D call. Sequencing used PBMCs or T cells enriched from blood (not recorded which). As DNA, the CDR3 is TGTGCCAGCAGCGCCAAACAGCACAATGAGCAGTTCTTC. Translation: CASSAKQHNEQFF.